This T cell receptor (beta chain) was sequenced for a study of blood T cell repertoires in COVID-19. Study in general: COVID-19 samples collected from the United States, Italy and Spain covered acute and convalescent phases. Sample material is recorded as cDNA or gDNA derived from T cells, B-cell-depleted T cells, or PBMCs.

The assay was immunoSEQ multiplex PCR, and TCRdb's table has in-frame clones only and misses some. The sample consists of about 200,000 clones, approximately 80% of them appearing once. Germline CDR1 is SGHAT and CDR2 is FQNNGV. The CDR3 is 17 residues long. Unmatched junction bases numbered 17, after V lost 6 bases and J lost 8 bases. Input material: peripheral blood. The sequence was collected from a man aged 40-55 years with acute or convalescent COVID-19. V gene TRBV11-2 combines with J gene TRBJ2-2; TRBD2 matches 8 bases. CDR3 in DNA: TGTGCCAGCAGGCCCCGAGGAGCGGGAGATGTGGTAGGGGAGCTGTTTTTT. This codes for CASRPRGAGDVVGELFF.